This TCR beta chain was obtained from a study of CD4 T cells in relation to SARS-CoV-2 and coronaviruses. This CDR3 spans 15 amino acids. CDR1 and CDR2 from the germline V gene are KGHSH and LQKENI. With V trimmed by 4 bases and J by 3 bases, 7 bases remained unmatched. Repertoires were generated with immunoSEQ multiplex PCR, while TCRdb's copy carries only in-frame clones and drops some. The sample records approximately 20,000 clones, just under 75% being singletons. This clone is a singleton in its sample. What it recognizes is unknown. Unexposed donor CD4+ T cells date from about 2011-2018, before the COVID-19 pandemic. Isolation of CD4+ T cells took place after roughly nine days in culture. Cells permitting, SARS-CoV-2 S/N and four cold-coronavirus spikes were tested on unexposed-donor CD4+ T cells.

The sample comprised CD4+ T cells from PBMCs, cultured in vitro. The sequence came from a human donor in good health. The V gene is TRBV18, the J gene TRBJ2-3; 7 bases are a match to TRBD1. For the CDR3, the DNA is TGTGCCAGCTCACGTTCCCCGGACAGGACAGATACGCAGTATTTT. Translating it yields CASSRSPDRTDTQYF.